This paragraph covers one T cell receptor beta chain sequence. The CDR3 spans 16 residues. The germline V gene has CDR1 KGHSH and CDR2 LQKENI. V dropped 6 bases and J dropped 2; count of bases not matched to a gene: 9. In the study's own analysis: Estimated nucleated cell counts came from reference gene primer amplification. The assay was immunoSEQ multiplex PCR, and TCRdb's table has in-frame clones only and misses some. V, J and clone size derive from that table, while D and trimming were established from the DNA sequence. There are roughly 250,000 clones in the sample; around 81% occur only once, and about a sixth lies in the top ten. This entry is derived from a study of blood T cell repertoires in COVID-19. Study-wide context: There were acute and convalescent COVID-19 samples, and they came from the United States, Italy and Spain. Nucleic acid was either cDNA or gDNA, and it came from T cells, B-cell-depleted T cells, or PBMCs.

This clonotype was sampled from a person aged 65-85 years with COVID-19, enrolled during active disease. Material: peripheral blood. This chain connects TRBV18 to TRBJ1-5; 8 positions agree with TRBD1. The CDR3 loop is CASSPTGGVGNQPQHF. The DNA for the CDR3 is TGTGCCAGCTCTCCTACAGGGGGTGTAGGCAATCAGCCCCAGCATTTT.